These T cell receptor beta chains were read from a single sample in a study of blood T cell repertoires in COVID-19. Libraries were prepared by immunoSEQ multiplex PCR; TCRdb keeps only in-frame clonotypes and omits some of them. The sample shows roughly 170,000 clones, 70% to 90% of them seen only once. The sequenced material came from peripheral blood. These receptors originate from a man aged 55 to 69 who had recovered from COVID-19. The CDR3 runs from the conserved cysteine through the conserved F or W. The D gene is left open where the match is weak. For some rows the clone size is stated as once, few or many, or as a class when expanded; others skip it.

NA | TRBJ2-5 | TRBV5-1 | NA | TGCGCCAGCAGCTTGGGACAGCAAGAGACCCAGTACTTC | CASSLGQQETQYF
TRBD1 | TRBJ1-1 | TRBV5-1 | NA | TGCGCCAGCAGTTTCGGGACAGACCGAACGTTGGGCACTGAAGCTTTCTTT | CASSFGTDRTLGTEAFF
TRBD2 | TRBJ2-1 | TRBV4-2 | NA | TGTGCCAGCAGCCAAAACGATCTAGCGGGGGGGAACAATGAGCAGTTCTTC | CASSQNDLAGGNNEQFF
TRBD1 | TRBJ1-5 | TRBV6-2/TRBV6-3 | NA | TGTGCCAGCAGTACCCCGGACAGGGGCCAGCCCCAGCATTTT | CASSTPDRGQPQHF
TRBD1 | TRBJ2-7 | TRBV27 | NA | TGTGCCAGCAGGGACAGGGTCAACGAGCAGTACTTC | CASRDRVNEQYF
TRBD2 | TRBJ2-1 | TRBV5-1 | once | TGCGCCAGCAGCGGGGAGGGACCGCCGGGCGATGAGCAGTTCTTC | CASSGEGPPGDEQFF
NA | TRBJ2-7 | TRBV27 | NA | TGTGCCAGCAGTCGCACAGGGTTCAACGAGCAGTACTTC | CASSRTGFNEQYF
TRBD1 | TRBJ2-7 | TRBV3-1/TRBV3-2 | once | TGTGCCAGCAGCCAAGGGCCGAGGGACAGTTACGAGCAGTACTTC | CASSQGPRDSYEQYF
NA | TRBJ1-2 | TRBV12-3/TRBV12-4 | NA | TGTGCCAGCAGCCCCCAGGGCTATGGCTACACCTTC | CASSPQGYGYTF
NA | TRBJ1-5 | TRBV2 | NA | TGTGCCAGCAGCCCCGACAGTAGCAATCAGCCCCAGCATTTT | CASSPDSSNQPQHF
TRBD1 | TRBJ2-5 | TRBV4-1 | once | TGCGCCAGCAGCCAAGGTCTATACAGGGGGATCCAAGAGACCCAGTACTTC | CASSQGLYRGIQETQYF
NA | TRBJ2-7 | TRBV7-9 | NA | TGTGCCAGCAGCTCGCCGCAGGGCTACGAGCAGTACTTC | CASSSPQGYEQYF
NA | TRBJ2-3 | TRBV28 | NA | TGTGCCAGCAGTTCCTCGGGCACAGATACGCAGTATTTT | CASSSSGTDTQYF
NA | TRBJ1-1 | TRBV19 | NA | TGTGCCAGTAGTTCAACAGACAACACTGAAGCTTTCTTT | CASSSTDNTEAFF
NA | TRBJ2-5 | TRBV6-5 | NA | TGTGCCAGCAGTTCATGGCGGGGACCCGGGGAGACCCAGTACTTC | CASSSWRGPGETQYF
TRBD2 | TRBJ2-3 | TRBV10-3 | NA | TGTGCCATCAGTGCGACTAGCGGGGTACCGCAGACCCTAAACACGCAGTATTTT | CAISATSGVPQTLNTQYF
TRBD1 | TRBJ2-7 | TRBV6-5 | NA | TGTGCCAGCAGCTACGACAGGGGCCACGAGCAGTACTTC | CASSYDRGHEQYF
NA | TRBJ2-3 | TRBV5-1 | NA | TGCGCCAGCAGCTTGGGGGGGCCGGATACGCAGTATTTT | CASSLGGPDTQYF
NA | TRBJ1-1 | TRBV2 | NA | TGTGCCAGCAGGGACACATTCGTCACTGAAGCTTTCTTT | CASRDTFVTEAFF
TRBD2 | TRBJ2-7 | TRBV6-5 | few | TGTGCCAGCAGTTGGGGGAGGGGATACGAGCAGTACTTC | CASSWGRGYEQYF
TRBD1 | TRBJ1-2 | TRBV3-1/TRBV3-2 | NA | TGTGCCAGCAGCCGCCGGGGGACAGGGGGTAACTATGGCTACACCTTC | CASSRRGTGGNYGYTF
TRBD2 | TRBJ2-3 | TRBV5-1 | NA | TGCGCCAGCAGCTTAGGACTAGCGGGGGACTCAGATACGCAGTATTTT | CASSLGLAGDSDTQYF
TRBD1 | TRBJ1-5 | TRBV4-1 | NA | TGCGCCAGCAGCCAAGATCGAGGACAGGGGTCGAATCAGCCCCAGCATTTT | CASSQDRGQGSNQPQHF
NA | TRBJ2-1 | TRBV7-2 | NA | TGTGCCAGCAGCAGACAAAGGGGTAATGAGCAGTTCTTC | CASSRQRGNEQFF
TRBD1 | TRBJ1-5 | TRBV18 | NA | TGTGCCAGCTCACCTTTTGATCAGGGGGCGAAGCAGCCCCAGCATTTT | CASSPFDQGAKQPQHF
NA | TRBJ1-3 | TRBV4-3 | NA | TGCGCCAGCAGCCAAGTTCAGGACTCTGGAAACACCATATATTTT | CASSQVQDSGNTIYF